Below are 4 T cell receptor beta chains sequenced from a single sample in a study of beta chain features in type 1 diabetes. What was sequenced were expressed TCRB transcripts, since all of the isolated RNA had been reverse transcribed. Sequencing was performed with immunoSEQ multiplex PCR; in TCRdb, only in-frame clones are kept and a portion is missing. The sample includes 350,000 to 450,000 clones, around 13% of them seen just once. The sequencing sample was made of naive CD4+ T cells from blood. The receptors derive from a man aged 25 to 45 in good health.

This clone was observed a few times. The gene calls are TRBV10-3 and TRBJ2-7, with a tentative D call TRBD2 (5 bases). Trimming left V 4 bases short and J 2 bases short, with 12 bases between. The germline V gene has CDR1 ENHRY and CDR2 SYGVKD. The CDR3 totals 14 residues. The CDR3 loop is CAISATDGTYEQYV. CDR3 nucleotides: TGTGCCATCAGTGCAACCGACGGGACCTACGAGCAGTACGTC.

The CDR3 protein is CASSLAAGKQPQHF. CDR3 DNA sequence: TGCGCCAGCAGCTTGGCGGCAGGAAAACAGCCCCAGCATTTT. V gene TRBV5-1 combines with J gene TRBJ1-5, with D unclear. The germline V gene encodes CDR1 SGHRS and CDR2 YFSETQ. The ends were cut back, 0 bases at V and 7 bases at J, with 11 bases in the middle. The CDR3 loop spans 14 amino acids.

The table lists this clone with a few counts. The chain carries TRBV11-2 and TRBJ2-5, with D perhaps TRBD1 (6 bases). Germline V CDR1 and CDR2: SGHAT, FQNNGV. This CDR3 comprises 13 residues. V was cut by 5 bases and J by 4 bases, with 11 bases left in between. The CDR3 region is CASSQDRIETQYF. CDR3 DNA: TGTGCCAGCAGCCAGGACAGAATAGAGACCCAGTACTTC. Looking up the rest from reference TRBV11-2 and TRBJ2-5 gives the full variable domain: EAGVAQSPRYKIIEKRQSVAFWCNPISGHATLYWYQQILGQGPKLLIQFQNNGVVDDSQLPKDRFSAERLKGVDSTLKIQPAKLEDSAVYLCASSQDRIETQYFGPGTRLLVL.

This chain uses TRBV5-4 with TRBJ1-6; no definite D call. The V end was cut by 4 bases, the J end by 8 bases, with 13 bases between. The CDR3 is 14 amino acids. CDR1 SGHNT and CDR2 YYREEE come from the germline V gene (reference sequence). The CDR3 nucleotides are TGTGCCAGCAGCAATGGTTTTAGGGATTCACCCCTCCACTTT. Translation: CASSNGFRDSPLHF.